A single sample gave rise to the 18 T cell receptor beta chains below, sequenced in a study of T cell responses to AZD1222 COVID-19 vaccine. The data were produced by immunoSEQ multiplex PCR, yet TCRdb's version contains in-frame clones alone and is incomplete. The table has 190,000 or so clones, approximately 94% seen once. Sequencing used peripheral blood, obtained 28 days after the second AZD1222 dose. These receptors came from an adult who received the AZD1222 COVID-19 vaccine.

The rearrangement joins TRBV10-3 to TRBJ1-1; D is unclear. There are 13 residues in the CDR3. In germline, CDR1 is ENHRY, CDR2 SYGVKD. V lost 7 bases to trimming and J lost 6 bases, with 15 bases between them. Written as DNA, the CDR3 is TGTGCCATCACCCCTGGGGAGACGGCTGAAGCTTTCTTT. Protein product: CAITPGETAEAFF.

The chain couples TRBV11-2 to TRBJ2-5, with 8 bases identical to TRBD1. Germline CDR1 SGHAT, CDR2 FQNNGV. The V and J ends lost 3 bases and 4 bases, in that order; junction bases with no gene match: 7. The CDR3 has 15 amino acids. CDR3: CASSFGRQGRETQYF. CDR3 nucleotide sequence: TGTGCCAGCAGCTTTGGGCGACAGGGGCGAGAGACCCAGTACTTC.

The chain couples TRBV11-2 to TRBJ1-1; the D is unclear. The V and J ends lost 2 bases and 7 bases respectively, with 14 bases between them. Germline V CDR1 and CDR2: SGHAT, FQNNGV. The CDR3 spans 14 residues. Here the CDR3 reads CASSLSLGGIEAFF. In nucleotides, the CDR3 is TGTGCCAGCAGCTTATCTCTCGGAGGGATTGAAGCTTTCTTT.

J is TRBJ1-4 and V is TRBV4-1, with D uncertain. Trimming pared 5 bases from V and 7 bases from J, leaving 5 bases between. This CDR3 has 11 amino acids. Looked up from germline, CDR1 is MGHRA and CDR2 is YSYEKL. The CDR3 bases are TGCGCCAGCAGCGGGCGTGAAAAACTGTTTTTT. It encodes CASSGREKLFF.

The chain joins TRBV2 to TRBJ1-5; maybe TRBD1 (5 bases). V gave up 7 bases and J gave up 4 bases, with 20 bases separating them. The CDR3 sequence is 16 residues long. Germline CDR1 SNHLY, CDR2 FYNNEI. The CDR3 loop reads CASKREDWDPNQPQHF. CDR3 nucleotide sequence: TGTGCCAGCAAGCGGGAAGATTGGGACCCGAATCAGCCCCAGCATTTT.

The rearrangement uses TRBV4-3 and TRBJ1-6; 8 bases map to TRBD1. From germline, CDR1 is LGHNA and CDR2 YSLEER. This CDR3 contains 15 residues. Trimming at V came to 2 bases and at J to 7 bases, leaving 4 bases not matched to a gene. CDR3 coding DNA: TGCGCCAGCAGCCAAACGACAGGGGTGAATTCACCCCTCCACTTT. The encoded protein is CASSQTTGVNSPLHF.

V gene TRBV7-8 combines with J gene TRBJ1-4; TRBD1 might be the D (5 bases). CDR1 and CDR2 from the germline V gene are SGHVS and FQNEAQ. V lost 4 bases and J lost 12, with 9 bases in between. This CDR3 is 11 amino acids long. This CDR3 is CASSSRGELFF. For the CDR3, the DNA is TGTGCCAGCAGCTCCCGGGGGGAACTGTTTTTT.

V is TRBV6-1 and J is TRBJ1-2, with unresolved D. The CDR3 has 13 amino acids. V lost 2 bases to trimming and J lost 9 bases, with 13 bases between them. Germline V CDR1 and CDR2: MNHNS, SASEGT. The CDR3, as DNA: TGTGCCAGCAGTGAATGGGCGGGCCGAAGCTACACCTTC. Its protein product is CASSEWAGRSYTF.

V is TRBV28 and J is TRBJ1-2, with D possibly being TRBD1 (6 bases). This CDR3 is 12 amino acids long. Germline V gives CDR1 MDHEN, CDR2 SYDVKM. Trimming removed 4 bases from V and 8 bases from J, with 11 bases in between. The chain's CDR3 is CASSSYREGYTF. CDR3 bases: TGTGCCAGCAGTTCCTACAGGGAGGGCTACACCTTC.

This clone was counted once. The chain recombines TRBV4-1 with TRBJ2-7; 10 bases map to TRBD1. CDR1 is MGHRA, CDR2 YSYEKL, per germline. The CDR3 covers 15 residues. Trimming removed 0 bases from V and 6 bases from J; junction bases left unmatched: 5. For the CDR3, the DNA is TGCGCCAGCAGCCAAGAAGGGACAGGGGTGGGCGAGCAGTACTTC. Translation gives CASSQEGTGVGEQYF.

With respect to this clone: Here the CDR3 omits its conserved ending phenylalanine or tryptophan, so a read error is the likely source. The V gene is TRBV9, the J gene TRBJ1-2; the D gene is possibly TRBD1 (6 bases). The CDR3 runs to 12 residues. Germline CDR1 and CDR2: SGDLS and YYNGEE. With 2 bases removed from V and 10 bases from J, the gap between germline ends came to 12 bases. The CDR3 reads CASSVGDTFYTL. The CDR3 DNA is TGTGCCAGCAGCGTCGGGGACACTTTCTACACCCTC.

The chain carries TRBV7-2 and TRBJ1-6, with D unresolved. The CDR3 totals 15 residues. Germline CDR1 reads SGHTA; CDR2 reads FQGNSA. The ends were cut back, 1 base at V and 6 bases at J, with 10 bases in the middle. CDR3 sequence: CASSLETGGNSPLHF. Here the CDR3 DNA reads TGTGCCAGCAGCTTAGAGACGGGAGGTAATTCACCCCTCCACTTT.

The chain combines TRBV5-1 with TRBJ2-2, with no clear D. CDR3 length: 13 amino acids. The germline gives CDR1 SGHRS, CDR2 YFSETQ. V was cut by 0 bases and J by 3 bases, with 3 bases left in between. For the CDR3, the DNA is TGCGCCAGCAGCTTGGATTACACCGGGGAGCTGTTTTTT. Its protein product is CASSLDYTGELFF.

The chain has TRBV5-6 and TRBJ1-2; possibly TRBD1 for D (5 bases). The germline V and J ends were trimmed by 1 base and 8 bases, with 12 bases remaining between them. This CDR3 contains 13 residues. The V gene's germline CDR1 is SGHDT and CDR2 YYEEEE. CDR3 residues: CASSLKGLLGYTF. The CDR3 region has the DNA TGTGCCAGCAGCTTGAAGGGGCTCTTAGGCTACACCTTC.

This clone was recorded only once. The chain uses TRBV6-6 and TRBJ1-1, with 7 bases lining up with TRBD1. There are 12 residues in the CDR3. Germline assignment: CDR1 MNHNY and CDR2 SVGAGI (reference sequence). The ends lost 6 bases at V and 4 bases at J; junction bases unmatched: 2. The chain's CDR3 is CASSTGVTEAFF. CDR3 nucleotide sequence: TGTGCCAGCAGCACAGGGGTCACTGAAGCTTTCTTT.

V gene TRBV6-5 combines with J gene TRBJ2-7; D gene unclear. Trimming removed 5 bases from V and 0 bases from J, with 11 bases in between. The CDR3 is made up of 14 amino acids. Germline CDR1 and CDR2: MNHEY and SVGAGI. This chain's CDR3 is CASSPGHSSYEQYF. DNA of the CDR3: TGTGCCAGCAGTCCAGGCCACAGCTCCTACGAGCAGTACTTC.

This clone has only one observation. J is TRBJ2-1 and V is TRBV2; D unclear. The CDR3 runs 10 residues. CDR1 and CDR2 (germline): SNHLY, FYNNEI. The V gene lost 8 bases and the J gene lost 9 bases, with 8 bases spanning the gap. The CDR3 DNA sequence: TGTGCCAGCTCAGTTGTTGAGCAGTTCTTC. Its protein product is CASSVVEQFF.

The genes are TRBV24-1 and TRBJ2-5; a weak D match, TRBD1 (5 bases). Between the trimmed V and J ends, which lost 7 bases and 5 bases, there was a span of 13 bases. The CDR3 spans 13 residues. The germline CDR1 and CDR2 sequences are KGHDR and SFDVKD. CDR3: CATRQGLQETQYF. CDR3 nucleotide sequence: TGTGCCACCAGGCAGGGATTGCAGGAGACCCAGTACTTC.